This entry lists 22 T cell receptor beta chains sequenced from one sample in a study of blood T cell repertoires in COVID-19. Here immunoSEQ multiplex PCR was the method, and the copy in TCRdb shows in-frame clones only, minus some. Here the sample spans about 4,400 clones, approximately 82% being singletons. Source material: peripheral blood. All receptors derive from a human donor with active or convalescent COVID-19. The donor label of this sample is uncertain.

The chain joins TRBV5-1 to TRBJ2-5; 10 bases fit TRBD1. Trimming took 3 bases from V and 5 from J; bases not matched to a gene: 4. CDR1 SGHRS and CDR2 YFSETQ come from the germline V gene. The CDR3 is 14 amino acids. The CDR3 sequence: CASSSTGGDETQYF. In nucleotides, the CDR3 is TGCGCCAGCAGCTCGACAGGGGGCGATGAGACCCAGTACTTC.

This clone was seen once. The chain recombines TRBV10-2 with TRBJ2-5, with 11 bases aligning to TRBD2. Trimming removed 7 bases from V and 3 bases from J; junction bases left unmatched: 10. The CDR3 is made up of 16 amino acids. Germline assignment: CDR1 WSHSY and CDR2 SAAADI. The DNA for the CDR3 is TGCGCCAGCAAACTAGCGGGAGTAGGAAGGGAAGAGACCCAGTACTTC. Encoded protein: CASKLAGVGREETQYF.

In its sample, this clone ranks as medium-sized (0.01 to 0.1%). This chain connects TRBV19 to TRBJ2-5; 9 nucleotides agree with TRBD2. This CDR3 contains 15 residues. Germline V gene lookup returns CDR1 LNHDA and CDR2 SQIVND (reference sequence). V dropped 5 bases and J dropped 5; count of bases not matched to a gene: 9. DNA of the CDR3: TGTGCCAGTAGTGGGACTAGCACTTTCGGGGAGACCCAGTACTTC. It translates to CASSGTSTFGETQYF.

The rearrangement links TRBV19 to TRBJ1-3; TRBD1 might be the D (6 bases). The CDR3 contains 13 residues. Deletions cut 3 bases from V and 6 bases from J, with 9 bases between. Looked up from germline, CDR1 is LNHDA and CDR2 is SQIVND (reference sequence). The CDR3: CASSIQGPNTIYF. The DNA of the CDR3 is TGTGCCAGTAGTATCCAGGGGCCAAACACCATATATTTT.

V is TRBV18 and J is TRBJ1-4; D perhaps matches TRBD1 (6 bases). CDR3 length: 13 residues. Germline loops: CDR1 KGHSH, CDR2 LQKENI. Between the trimmed V and J ends, which lost 5 bases and 5 bases, there was a span of 9 bases. CDR3: CASSGGRNEKLFF. CDR3 nucleotide sequence: TGTGCCAGCTCAGGGGGCAGAAATGAAAAACTGTTTTTT.

The V gene is TRBV24-1, the J gene TRBJ2-3, with a tentative D call TRBD1 (6 bases). The V and J ends lost 1 base and 4 bases respectively, with 11 bases between them. Germline CDR1 KGHDR, CDR2 SFDVKD. This CDR3 has 15 residues. The CDR3 loop reads CATSDFRTGSDTQYF. The CDR3 DNA follows: TGTGCCACCAGTGATTTTCGAACAGGGTCAGATACGCAGTATTTT.

The chain has TRBV7-9 and TRBJ2-7, with TRBD1 identical over 8 bases. The CDR3 sequence is 15 residues long. Trimming cost V 4 bases and J 5 bases; bases outside gene matches: 10. Germline V gives CDR1 SEHNR, CDR2 FQNEAQ (reference sequence). The CDR3 loop reads CASSSGQGKFDEQYF. The CDR3 DNA sequence: TGTGCCAGCAGCTCCGGACAGGGAAAATTCGACGAGCAGTACTTC.

This chain joins TRBV5-1 and TRBJ1-1; perhaps TRBD1 as D (6 bases). The CDR3 consists of 14 residues. The germline V gene has CDR1 SGHRS and CDR2 YFSETQ. The germline V and J ends were trimmed by 1 base and 2 bases, with 9 bases remaining between them. Here the CDR3 reads CASSLWTANTEAFF. The CDR3 nucleotides read TGCGCCAGCAGCTTGTGGACAGCAAACACTGAAGCTTTCTTT.

This chain joins TRBV6-5 and TRBJ2-2; 11 bases line up with TRBD2. The CDR3 loop spans 16 amino acids. V was clipped by 2 bases and J by 3 bases; unmatched bases: 2. Germline V CDR1 and CDR2: MNHEY, SVGAGI. This CDR3 is CASSYVAGGDTGELFF. CDR3 nucleotide sequence: TGTGCCAGCAGTTACGTAGCGGGAGGGGACACCGGGGAGCTGTTTTTT.

This chain's CDR3 is CASSLQALRPLHF. In nucleotides, the CDR3 is TGTGCCAGCAGTTTGCAGGCCCTCCGACCCCTCCACTTT. J is TRBJ1-6 and V is TRBV12-3 or TRBV12-4; D not certain. V lost 3 bases, J lost 12 bases, and 12 bases lay in between. The CDR3 covers 13 residues.

This clone was seen a handful of times. The chain joins TRBV4-3 to TRBJ2-1; the match to TRBD2 covers 7 bases. This CDR3 is built from 15 residues. J was trimmed by 2 bases and V by 3 bases; bases with no gene match: 4. Germline CDR1 LGHNA, CDR2 YSLEER. CDR3 sequence reads: CASSHLSGTYNEQFF. The CDR3 DNA reads TGCGCCAGCAGCCACCTCAGCGGGACCTACAATGAGCAGTTCTTC.

The chain carries TRBV24-1 and TRBJ2-2; possible D gene TRBD2, 5 bases. V was trimmed by 3 bases and J by 4 bases, leaving 17 bases between them. Germline V gene sequence: CDR1 KGHDR, CDR2 SFDVKD. The CDR3 sequence is 17 residues long. The CDR3 here is CATSDPRGGWGTGELFF. In nucleotides, the CDR3 is TGTGCCACCAGTGATCCACGAGGAGGCTGGGGCACCGGGGAGCTGTTTTTT.

This clone showed up just a few times. The chain uses TRBV11-2 and TRBJ2-1; 7 nucleotides agree with TRBD2. CDR1 and CDR2 (germline): SGHAT, FQNNGV. The CDR3 is made up of 14 amino acids. The J segment lost 4 bases and the V segment lost 7 bases, leaving 7 bases of the junction unmatched. The CDR3 DNA reads as TGTGCCAGCATCGCTAGCGGCGGATACAATGAGCAGTTCTTC. Protein: CASIASGGYNEQFF.

The V and J genes are TRBV5-1 and TRBJ2-1; 10 bases map to TRBD2. CDR3 length: 18 amino acids. Trimming took 1 base from V and 5 from J; bases not matched to a gene: 12. Germline lookup yields CDR1 SGHRS and CDR2 YFSETQ. CDR3 region: CASSLIRRASGRDNEQFF. The CDR3 DNA reads TGCGCCAGCAGCTTGATACGCAGGGCAAGCGGGAGGGACAATGAGCAGTTCTTC. Drawing the rest from reference TRBV5-1 and TRBJ2-1, the complete variable domain is KAGVTQTPRYLIKTRGQQVTLSCSPISGHRSVSWYQQTPGQGLQFLFEYFSETQRNKGNFPGRFSGRQFSNSRSEMNVSTLELGDSALYLCASSLIRRASGRDNEQFFGPGTRLTVL.

The gene calls are TRBV10-3 and TRBJ2-3, with 9 positions matching TRBD2. Germline values: CDR1 ENHRY, CDR2 SYGVKD. Trimming at V came to 5 bases and at J to 4 bases, leaving 10 bases not matched to a gene. The CDR3 covers 16 residues. This CDR3 reads CAISPGVAGAADTQYF. DNA of the CDR3: TGTGCCATCAGTCCCGGGGTAGCGGGAGCCGCAGATACGCAGTATTTT.

The CDR3 sequence is CASSTDNVNTEAFF. CDR3 DNA: TGTGCCAGCAGTACAGACAATGTGAACACTGAAGCTTTCTTT. The chain employs TRBV2 and TRBJ1-1; no clear D. CDR3 length: 14 amino acids. The ends were cut back, 5 bases at V and 0 bases at J, with 10 bases in the middle. In germline, CDR1 is SNHLY, CDR2 FYNNEI.

The chain recombines TRBV4-2 with TRBJ2-1, with D tentatively TRBD2 (5 bases). The V gene lost 7 bases and the J gene lost 5 bases, with 21 bases spanning the gap. This CDR3 comprises 16 residues. Germline CDR1 reads LGHNA; CDR2 reads YNFKEQ. CDR3 sequence reads: CASTIRGSGWDNEQFF. In DNA, the CDR3 is TGTGCCAGCACCATTCGGGGTTCGGGATGGGACAATGAGCAGTTCTTC.

Judged by abundance, this clone is medium-sized (0.01 to 0.1%). The V gene is TRBV25-1, the J gene TRBJ1-4, with a weak D call TRBD1 (6 bases). Germline V gene sequence: CDR1 MGHDK, CDR2 SYGVNS. CDR3 length: 15 residues. Between the trimmed V and J ends, which lost 1 base and 7 bases, there was a span of 13 bases. CDR3 region: CASSEFGQPREKLFF. In nucleotides, the CDR3 is TGTGCCAGCAGTGAATTTGGACAGCCTCGTGAAAAACTGTTTTTT.

This chain uses TRBV3-1 (or the pseudogene TRBV3-2) with TRBJ1-3; perhaps TRBD1 as D (5 bases). The CDR3 is 13 amino acids. Trimming removed 8 bases at V and 4 bases at J, with 12 bases between. Germline CDR1 LGHDT, CDR2 YNNKEL (reference sequence). This CDR3 is CASGPGRGNTIYF. In DNA, the CDR3 is TGTGCCAGCGGGCCAGGGAGGGGAAACACCATATATTTT.

This clone turned up a few times. The rearrangement links TRBV7-3 to TRBJ2-1; tentatively, D is TRBD2 (6 bases). This CDR3 contains 14 residues. Between the trimmed V and J ends, which lost 5 bases and 5 bases, there was a span of 13 bases. The germline gives CDR1 SGHTA, CDR2 FQGTGA. CDR3: CASSLRAGNNEQFF. The CDR3 coding sequence is TGTGCCAGCAGCCTACGGGCGGGAAACAATGAGCAGTTCTTC. Using reference TRBV7-3 and TRBJ2-1 for the parts outside the CDR3, the full variable domain is GAGVSQTPSNKVTEKGKYVELRCDPISGHTALYWYRQSLGQGPEFLIYFQGTGAADDSGLPNDRFFAVRPEGSVSTLKIQRTERGDSAVYLCASSLRAGNNEQFFGPGTRLTVL.

In regard to this clone: The same CDR3 arises from other DNA sequences in this sample as well. The chain is built from TRBV24-1 and TRBJ2-7, with 7 bases that match TRBD1. CDR1 is KGHDR and CDR2 is SFDVKD in the germline V gene. Trimming removed 3 bases from V and 1 base from J; junction bases left unmatched: 5. This CDR3 region has 15 residues. The CDR3 DNA follows: TGTGCCACCAGTGATCCCCGGGACAGATCCTACGAGCAGTACTTC. It yields the protein CATSDPRDRSYEQYF.

This clone was found once. The chain is built from TRBV19 and TRBJ1-6; 9 bases line up with TRBD1. Trimming cost V 8 bases and J 0 bases; bases outside gene matches: 8. The CDR3 covers 17 residues. Germline lookup yields CDR1 LNHDA and CDR2 SQIVND (reference sequence). Here the CDR3 reads CASQKGQGTSYNSPLHF. The CDR3 DNA is TGTGCCAGTCAGAAGGGACAGGGAACCTCCTATAATTCACCCCTCCACTTT.